This T cell receptor (beta chain) was recorded in a study of shared T cell receptors in the human thymus (TCRdb year 2021). General notes on the study: The study examined how self-reactive, shared T-cell receptor alpha chains are generated in the human thymus.

Regarding this clone: Its antigen is currently not known. One base away there is no much larger clone; base qualities are not given.

Library generation was performed with the immunoSEQ multiplex PCR assay. This is the immuneACCESS table as TCRdb keeps it, with only in-frame sequences that have V and J called. A part of the clones is gone; compared with another copy, unresolved V genes explain less than half, and the rest is unexplained. The sample table shows over 650,000 clones, and around 87% are seen once. Of the sample, over 0.008% falls within the top ten clones. Including the terminal cysteine and phenylalanine, the CDR3 comprises 18 residues. Solely the CDR3 DNA is kept, with 54 bases framed from the first base. Via the germline V gene, CDR1 is MDHEN and CDR2 SYDVKM. Here V drops 3 bases and J drops 0 bases, and the junction holds 7 bases not matched to any gene. These data also formed part of another study, on human thymus T cells. The other study reports the following: Donors were immunologically healthy infants undergoing open corrective cardiac surgery for congenital heart defects in Finland. Thymus tissue was obtained as surgical resects removed during corrective cardiac surgery. Biased V and J gene segment usage appeared to be present in both thymic and peripheral blood repertoires. According to the related research, thymic TCR repertoires were highly overlapping among unrelated individuals. The study used about 8 infant thymus samples plus four related peripheral blood samples to characterize TCR alpha and beta repertoires. Donor ages ranged from roughly 6 to 244 days, and the cohort comprised six male and two female infants. Thymocytes were mechanically released from the tissue and were stored as pellets of 10-30 million cells at -70 degrees C. A QIAsymphony instrument was used to extract genomic DNA from the frozen cell pellets. TCRB and TCRAD loci were amplified from a standardized quantity of quality-controlled genomic DNA using the immunoSEQ multiplex PCR assay. The amplicons spanned the V(D)J region and were long enough to cover the CDR3 and allow V and J genes to be identified. Through the commercial immunoSEQ service, the amplicons were sequenced on an Illumina platform. Primer bias and sequencing errors were corrected as previously described, and TCRAD and TCRB were defined on the basis of the IMGT database. immunoSEQ Analyzer 3.0 and VDJTools were used for repertoire analysis, which covered basic statistics, V/J segment usage, diversity estimates, rarefaction and pairwise overlap. Diversity was estimated using the Chao1, ChaoE, Efron-Thisted, Shannon and inverse Simpson indices, and was also estimated on datasets down-sampled to the size of the smallest sample. Repertoire overlap was determined by strict matching of CDR3 nucleotide sequence, V gene and J gene, and Jaccard-based multidimensional scaling clustering was applied. On average, thymus samples gave around 880,000 unique TCRB clonotypes, whereas blood samples gave approximately 84,000.

Here the chain combines TRBV28 and TRBJ2-6; 8 central nucleotides agree with TRBD2. The specimen sequenced was thymocytes. The TCR sequence derives from a boy under three years old with a congenital heart defect. Donor details come from another sample of the same person, matched by shared clones. The DNA sequence reads TGTGCCAGCAGTTTTGGCGGGGGGCGATACTCTGGGGCCAACGTCCTGACTTTC. It specifies CASSFGGGRYSGANVLTF.